These 15 T cell receptor beta chains share one sample of origin, sequenced in a study of blood T cell repertoires in COVID-19. Produced via immunoSEQ multiplex PCR; TCRdb's table is partial and in-frame only. Among 150,000 to 200,000 clones listed, roughly 80% were seen once. The sequencing input was PBMCs or T cells enriched from blood (not recorded which). These receptors originate from a man in his fifties or sixties who had recovered from COVID-19.

The V call is TRBV11-3, the J call TRBJ2-3, with TRBD2 identical over 14 bases. Germline values: CDR1 SGHNT, CDR2 YENEEA. There are 15 residues in the CDR3. After removal of 3 bases from V and 4 bases from J, the junction contained 0 bases not matched to a gene. CDR3 amino acids: CASSLTSGGADTQYF. The DNA of the CDR3 is TGTGCCAGCAGCTTGACTAGCGGGGGGGCAGATACGCAGTATTTT.

The chain is built from TRBV6-5 and TRBJ1-1, with a weak D call TRBD1 (6 bases). Looked up from germline, CDR1 is MNHEY and CDR2 is SVGAGI. The CDR3 spans 15 residues. Trimming left V 7 bases short and J 0 bases short, with 15 bases between. CDR3 protein: CASTIRGQMNTEAFF. DNA for the CDR3: TGTGCCAGCACGATCCGGGGACAAATGAACACTGAAGCTTTCTTT.

The chain links TRBV11-1 to TRBJ2-5, with 13 bases that match TRBD2. The V gene's germline CDR1 is SGHAT and CDR2 FQDESV (reference sequence). This CDR3 is 15 amino acids long. V dropped 3 bases and J dropped 3; count of bases not matched to a gene: 1. The CDR3 coding sequence is TGTGCCAGCAGCTTCGGGACTAGCGGGGAAGAGACCCAGTACTTC. Amino acid sequence: CASSFGTSGEETQYF.

The chain links TRBV5-6 to TRBJ2-3; D gene uncertain. V was shortened by 1 base and J by 8 bases, with 17 bases between the two germline ends. The CDR3 spans 15 residues. Looked up from germline, CDR1 is SGHDT and CDR2 is YYEEEE. As DNA, the CDR3 is TGTGCCAGCAGCTTGTTTGCCAGAGCCCCGGGTACGCAGTATTTT. Amino acid sequence: CASSLFARAPGTQYF.

The J gene is TRBJ2-2, the V gene TRBV18, with 7 bases fitting TRBD1. The CDR3 loop spans 15 amino acids. Trimming at V came to 3 bases and at J to 6 bases, leaving 7 bases not matched to a gene. The germline V gene has CDR1 KGHSH and CDR2 LQKENI. CDR3 bases: TGTGCCAGCTCACCCACCGGGACAGAAGCCGGGGAGCTGTTTTTT. It encodes CASSPTGTEAGELFF.

The CDR3, as DNA: TGTGCCAGCAGCCCCAAAGGGACGCTAGGACAGCTGAGCTCCTATAATTCACCCCTCCACTTT. Translation gives CASSPKGTLGQLSSYNSPLHF. The chain has TRBV7-3 and TRBJ1-6; D is perhaps TRBD1 (6 bases). The germline V and J ends were trimmed by 5 bases and 0 bases, with 26 bases remaining between them. Germline CDR1 SGHTA, CDR2 FQGTGA. CDR3 length equals 21 residues. The whole variable domain, filled in from reference TRBV7-3 and TRBJ1-6, reads GAGVSQTPSNKVTEKGKYVELRCDPISGHTALYWYRQSLGQGPEFLIYFQGTGAADDSGLPNDRFFAVRPEGSVSTLKIQRTERGDSAVYLCASSPKGTLGQLSSYNSPLHFGNGTRLTVT.

This clone showed up just a few times. The chain employs TRBV13 and TRBJ2-1; weak D call: TRBD2 (6 bases). The CDR3 totals 15 residues. From germline, CDR1 is PRHDT and CDR2 FYEKMQ (reference sequence). V dropped 5 bases and J dropped 3 bases, with 14 bases sitting between them. The CDR3 DNA is TGTGCCAGCAGCCCCCCCGGGGGTAACTACAATGAGCAGTTCTTC. Translated: CASSPPGGNYNEQFF.

The chain employs TRBV9 and TRBJ2-2, with D perhaps matching TRBD2 (5 bases). The CDR3 covers 16 residues. V was pared by 5 bases and J by 9 bases, with 23 bases between. Looked up from germline, CDR1 is SGDLS and CDR2 is YYNGEE. CDR3: CASSNPSGGIGRELFF. CDR3 coding DNA: TGTGCCAGCAGTAACCCGTCAGGAGGAATTGGCCGGGAGCTGTTTTTT.

The sample holds a few counts of this clone. V gene TRBV6-1 combines with J gene TRBJ1-4, with 9 nucleotides matching TRBD1. V was clipped by 1 base and J by 7 bases; unmatched bases: 4. The germline V gene encodes CDR1 MNHNS and CDR2 SASEGT. This CDR3 contains 15 residues. CDR3 nucleotides: TGTGCCAGCAGTGAAGGGGGACAGGGTTTTGAAAAACTGTTTTTT. Residues: CASSEGGQGFEKLFF.

The chain employs TRBV7-7 and TRBJ2-1; possible D gene TRBD1, 6 bases. The CDR3 covers 16 residues. The germline gives CDR1 SSHAT, CDR2 FNYEAQ (reference sequence). Trimming removed 0 bases from V and 4 bases from J, with 13 bases in between. This chain's CDR3 is CASSLAGRGPYNEQFF. The CDR3, as DNA: TGTGCCAGCAGCTTAGCCGGCAGGGGACCGTACAATGAGCAGTTCTTC.

CDR3 coding DNA: TGTGCCAGCAGTTACTCTCCGGTTAGCGGAGACAATGAGCAGTTCTTC. It translates to CASSYSPVSGDNEQFF. The gene calls are TRBV6-5 and TRBJ2-1, with D perhaps matching TRBD2 (6 bases). This CDR3 region has 16 residues. The germline gives CDR1 MNHEY, CDR2 SVGAGI. Trimming stripped 0 bases from V and 5 bases from J, with 14 bases between.

The chain employs TRBV5-1 and TRBJ2-7, with D possibly TRBD2 on 6 matching bases. Deletions cut 4 bases from V and 6 bases from J, with 14 bases between. Germline CDR1 SGHRS, CDR2 YFSETQ. This CDR3 has 13 residues. CDR3 loop: CASSITGLSEQYF. CDR3 coding DNA: TGCGCCAGCAGCATAACGGGACTCTCCGAGCAGTACTTC.

The CDR3 is CASSRLANEQFF. The CDR3, as DNA: TGTGCCAGCAGCCGACTAGCGAATGAGCAGTTCTTC. The chain has TRBV6-5 and TRBJ2-1, with 8 nucleotides matching TRBD2. Trimming took 6 bases from V and 7 from J; bases not matched to a gene: 2. CDR1 MNHEY and CDR2 SVGAGI come from the germline V gene. This CDR3 spans 12 amino acids.

The gene calls are TRBV29-1 and TRBJ2-3, with 8 bases fitting TRBD2. The CDR3 contains 13 residues. Germline V gives CDR1 SQVTM, CDR2 ANQGSEA. With 4 bases clipped from V and 6 bases from J, the junction kept 6 bases outside the gene matches. The CDR3 DNA sequence: TGCAGCGTTGTACGGGGGGGCCTGGATACGCAGTATTTT. Amino acids: CSVVRGGLDTQYF.

The chain employs TRBV15 and TRBJ1-1; D is possibly TRBD1 (5 bases). V gave up 3 bases and J gave up 2 bases, with 25 bases separating them. The germline CDR1 and CDR2 sequences are LNHNV and YYDKDF (reference sequence). This CDR3 spans 19 amino acids. This CDR3 is CATSSLWGGSYGSNTEAFF. Here the CDR3 DNA reads TGTGCCACCAGCAGCCTATGGGGGGGTAGTTATGGAAGTAACACTGAAGCTTTCTTT.